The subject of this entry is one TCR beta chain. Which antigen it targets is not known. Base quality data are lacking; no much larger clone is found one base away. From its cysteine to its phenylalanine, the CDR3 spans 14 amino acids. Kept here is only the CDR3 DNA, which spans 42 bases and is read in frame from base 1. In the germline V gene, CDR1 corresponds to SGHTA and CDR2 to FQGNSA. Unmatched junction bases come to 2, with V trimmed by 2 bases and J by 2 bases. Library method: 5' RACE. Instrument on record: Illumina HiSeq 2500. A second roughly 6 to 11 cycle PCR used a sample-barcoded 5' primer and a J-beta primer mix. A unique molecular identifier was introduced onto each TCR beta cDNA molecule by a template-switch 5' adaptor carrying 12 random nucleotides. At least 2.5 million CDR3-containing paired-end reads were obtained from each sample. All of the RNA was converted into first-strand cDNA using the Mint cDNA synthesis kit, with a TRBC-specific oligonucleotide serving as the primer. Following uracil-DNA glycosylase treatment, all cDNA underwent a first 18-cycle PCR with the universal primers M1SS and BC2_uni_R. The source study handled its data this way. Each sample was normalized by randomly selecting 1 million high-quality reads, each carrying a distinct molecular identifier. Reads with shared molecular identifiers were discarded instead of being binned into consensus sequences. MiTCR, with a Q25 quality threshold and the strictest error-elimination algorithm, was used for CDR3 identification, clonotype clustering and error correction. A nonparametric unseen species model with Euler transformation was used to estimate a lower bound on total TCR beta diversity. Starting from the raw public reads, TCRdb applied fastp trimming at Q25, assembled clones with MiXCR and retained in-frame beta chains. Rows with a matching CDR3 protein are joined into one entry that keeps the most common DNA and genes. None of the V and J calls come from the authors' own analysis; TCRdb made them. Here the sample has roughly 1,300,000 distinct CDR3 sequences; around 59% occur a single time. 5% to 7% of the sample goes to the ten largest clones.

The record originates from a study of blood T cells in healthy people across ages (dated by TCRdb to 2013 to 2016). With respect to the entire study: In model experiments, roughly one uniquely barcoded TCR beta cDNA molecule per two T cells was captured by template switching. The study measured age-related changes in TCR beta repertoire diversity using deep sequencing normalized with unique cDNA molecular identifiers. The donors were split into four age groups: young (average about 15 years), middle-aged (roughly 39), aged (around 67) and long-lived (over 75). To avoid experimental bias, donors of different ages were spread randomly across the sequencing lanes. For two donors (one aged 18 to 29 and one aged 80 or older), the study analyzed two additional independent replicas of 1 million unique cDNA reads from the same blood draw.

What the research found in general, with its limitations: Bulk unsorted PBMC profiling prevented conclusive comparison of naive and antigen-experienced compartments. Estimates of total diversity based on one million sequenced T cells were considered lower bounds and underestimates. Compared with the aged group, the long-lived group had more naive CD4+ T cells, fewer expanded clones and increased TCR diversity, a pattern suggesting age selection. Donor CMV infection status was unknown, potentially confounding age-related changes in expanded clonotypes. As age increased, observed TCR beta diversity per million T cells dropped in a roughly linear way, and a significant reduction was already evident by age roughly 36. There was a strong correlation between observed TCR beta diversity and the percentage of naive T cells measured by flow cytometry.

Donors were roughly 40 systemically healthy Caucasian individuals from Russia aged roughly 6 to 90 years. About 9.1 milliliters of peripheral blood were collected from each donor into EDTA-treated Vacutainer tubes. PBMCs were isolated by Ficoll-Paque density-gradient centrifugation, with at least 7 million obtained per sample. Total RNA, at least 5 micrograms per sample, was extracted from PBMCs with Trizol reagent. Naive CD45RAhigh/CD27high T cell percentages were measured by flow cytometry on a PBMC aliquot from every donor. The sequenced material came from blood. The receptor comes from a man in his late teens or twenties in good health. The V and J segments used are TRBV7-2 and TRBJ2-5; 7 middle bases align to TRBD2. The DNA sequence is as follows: TGTGCCAGCAGCTTAACAGCGGGACAAGAGACCCAGTACTTC. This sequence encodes CASSLTAGQETQYF.